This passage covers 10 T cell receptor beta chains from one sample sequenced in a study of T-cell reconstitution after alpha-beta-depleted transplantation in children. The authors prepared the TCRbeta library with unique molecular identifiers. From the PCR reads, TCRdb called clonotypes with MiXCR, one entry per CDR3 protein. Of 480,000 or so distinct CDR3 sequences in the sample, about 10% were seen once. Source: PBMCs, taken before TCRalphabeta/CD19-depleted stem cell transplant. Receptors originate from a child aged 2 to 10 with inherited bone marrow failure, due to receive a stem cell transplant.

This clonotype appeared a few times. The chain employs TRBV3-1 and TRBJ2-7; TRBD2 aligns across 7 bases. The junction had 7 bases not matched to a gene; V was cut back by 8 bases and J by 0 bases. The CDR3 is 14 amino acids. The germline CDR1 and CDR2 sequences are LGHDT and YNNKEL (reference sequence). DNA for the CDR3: TGTGCCAGCTCTATGAGCGGGAACTCCTACGAGCAGTACTTC. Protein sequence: CASSMSGNSYEQYF.

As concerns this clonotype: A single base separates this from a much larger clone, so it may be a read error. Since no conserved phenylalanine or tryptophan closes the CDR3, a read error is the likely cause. The CDR3 here is CASSLGDWSYNEQFS. The CDR3 DNA is TGCGCCAGCAGCTTGGGGGATTGGTCCTACAATGAGCAGTTCTCC. The chain has TRBV5-1 and TRBJ2-1; D unclear. CDR3 size: 15 residues. The germline V and J ends were trimmed by 0 bases and 1 base, with 8 bases remaining between them. From germline, CDR1 is SGHRS and CDR2 YFSETQ.

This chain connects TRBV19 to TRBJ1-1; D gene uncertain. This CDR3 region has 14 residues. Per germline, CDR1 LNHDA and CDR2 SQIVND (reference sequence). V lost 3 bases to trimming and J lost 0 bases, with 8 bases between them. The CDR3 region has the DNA TGTGCCAGTAGTATCATTTGGATGAACACTGAAGCTTTCTTT. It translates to CASSIIWMNTEAFF.

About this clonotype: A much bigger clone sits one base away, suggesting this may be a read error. CDR3: CASSHCGGELFF. The CDR3 region has the DNA TGCGCCAGCAGCCATTGCGGCGGGGAGCTGTTTTTT. The gene calls are TRBV5-1 and TRBJ2-2; D gene ambiguous. The CDR3 loop spans 12 amino acids. Per germline, CDR1 SGHRS and CDR2 YFSETQ. V was clipped by 4 bases and J by 7 bases, with 8 bases between them.

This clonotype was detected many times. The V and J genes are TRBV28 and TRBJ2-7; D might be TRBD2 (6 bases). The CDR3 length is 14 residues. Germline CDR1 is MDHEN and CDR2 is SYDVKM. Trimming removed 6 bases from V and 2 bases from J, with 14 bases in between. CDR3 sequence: CASRPTGLPYEQYF. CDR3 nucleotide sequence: TGTGCCAGCAGACCTACGGGACTTCCCTACGAGCAGTACTTC.

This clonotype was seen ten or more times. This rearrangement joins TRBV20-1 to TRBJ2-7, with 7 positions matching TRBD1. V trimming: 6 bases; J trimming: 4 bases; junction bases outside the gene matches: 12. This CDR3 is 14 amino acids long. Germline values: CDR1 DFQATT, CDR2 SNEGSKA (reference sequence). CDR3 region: CSARIQGLTYEQYF. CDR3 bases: TGCAGTGCAAGGATACAGGGGCTCACATACGAGCAGTACTTC.

This CDR3 reads CASSESSSKASYEQYF. CDR3 DNA: TGCGCCAGCAGTGAGTCGAGTTCGAAGGCTTCATACGAGCAGTACTTC. V gene TRBV10-1 combines with J gene TRBJ2-7; D gene uncertain. CDR3 length: 16 residues. Germline CDR1 and CDR2: WNHNN and SYGVQD (reference sequence). V lost 0 bases, J lost 4 bases, and 16 bases lay in between.

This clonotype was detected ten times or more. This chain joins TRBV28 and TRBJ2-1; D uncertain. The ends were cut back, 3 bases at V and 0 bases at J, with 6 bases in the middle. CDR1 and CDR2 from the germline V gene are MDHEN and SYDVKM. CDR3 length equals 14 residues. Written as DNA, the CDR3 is TGTGCCAGCAGTTTCGCTAGCTCCTACAATGAGCAGTTCTTC. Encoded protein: CASSFASSYNEQFF.

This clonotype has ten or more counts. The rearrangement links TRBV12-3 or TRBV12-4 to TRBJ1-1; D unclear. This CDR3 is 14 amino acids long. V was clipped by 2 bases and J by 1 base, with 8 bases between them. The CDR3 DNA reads TGTGCCAGCAGTTTAAAGGGAACGAACACTGAAGCTTTCTTT. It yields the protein CASSLKGTNTEAFF.

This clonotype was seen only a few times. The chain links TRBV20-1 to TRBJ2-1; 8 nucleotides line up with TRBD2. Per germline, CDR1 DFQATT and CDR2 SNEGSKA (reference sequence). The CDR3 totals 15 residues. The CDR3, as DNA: TGCAGCGTTGAAAAGCCTAGCGGGCAATACAATGAGCAGTTCTTC. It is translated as CSVEKPSGQYNEQFF.